A selection of T cell receptor beta chains follows, all from one sample in a study of identical twins. MiXCR was run by TCRdb on the 5' RACE reads, yielding one entry per CDR3 protein. The sample lists hundreds of thousands of distinct CDR3 sequences, roughly 7% occurring once. These same data were also listed under a study on yellow fever vaccine responses in identical twins.

The sample consisted of memory (CD45RO+) T cells sorted from blood. Receptors originate from a woman under 30 in good health. CDR3s include the opening cysteine and the closing phenylalanine or tryptophan. The D gene is left open where the match is weak. Not all rows give a size; the values are once, few, many and, for expanded clones, a class.

j_gene | v_gene | abundance | d_gene | CDR3nt | CDR3aa
TRBJ2-1 | TRBV4-1 | many | TRBD1 | TGCGCCAGCAGCCACGATCGGACAGGGGGGGATGAGCAGTTCTTC | CASSHDRTGGDEQFF
TRBJ2-3 | TRBV4-1 | few | - | TGCGCCAGCAGCCAAGCTCAGGGCAGGCTCACAGATACGCAGTATTTT | CASSQAQGRLTDTQYF
TRBJ1-2 | TRBV25-1 | many | - | TGTGCCAGCACCCTAACAGGGTCGTCTGGCTACACCTTC | CASTLTGSSGYTF
TRBJ2-7 | TRBV5-1 | many | - | TGCGCCAGCAGCGGCGGGGTATACGAGCAGTACTTC | CASSGGVYEQYF
TRBJ2-2 | TRBV6-4 | few | - | TGTGCCAGCAGTGACTCAGCCGGTGCGAACACCGGGGAGCTGTTTTTC | CASSDSAGANTGELFF
TRBJ2-2 | TRBV6-1 | few | TRBD2 | TGTGCCAGCGCAGCGGGAGGGCCGAACACCGGGGAGCTGTTTTTT | CASAAGGPNTGELFF
TRBJ2-2 | TRBV6-1 | many | - | TGTGCCAGCACCAAAGGCGGAAGAACCGGGGAGCTGTTTTTT | CASTKGGRTGELFF
TRBJ2-7 | TRBV5-1 | many | - | TGCGCCAGCAGCTTGGGCGGGGACATCTCCTACGAGCAGTACTTC | CASSLGGDISYEQYF
TRBJ1-2 | TRBV5-1 | many | TRBD1 | TGCGCCAGCAGCTTGGTGTGGCCGCTTTCGGACAGGGCCTATGGCTACACCTTC | CASSLVWPLSDRAYGYTF
TRBJ2-7 | TRBV4-1 | - | - | TGCGCCAGCAGCCCGTCAGGGCTACCCTACGAGCAGTACTTC | CASSPSGLPYEQYF
TRBJ2-3 | TRBV5-6 | many | - | TGTGCCAGCAGCTTGGTTAGTACTACCACAGATACGCAGTATTTT | CASSLVSTTTDTQYF
TRBJ1-5 | TRBV3-1 | many | - | TGTGCCAGCAGGAACGGGGGAAGCAATCAGCCCCAGCATTTT | CASRNGGSNQPQHF
TRBJ2-5 | TRBV25-1 | - | TRBD1 | TGTGCCAGCAGTACCAGTGGGACAGGGGTTTGGGGACAAGAGACCCAGTACTTC | CASSTSGTGVWGQETQYF
TRBJ2-3 | TRBV20-1 | - | TRBD2 | TGCAGTGCTAGACTAGCGGGGGATACGCAGTATTTT | CSARLAGDTQYF
TRBJ2-2 | TRBV7-6 | - | - | TGTGCCAGCAGCTTACAGGCGGGCGCGACCGGGGAGCTGTTTTTT | CASSLQAGATGELFF
TRBJ2-1 | TRBV4-1 | - | TRBD1 | TGCGCCAGCAGCCAAGGATGGACAGGGAGCAATGAGCAGTTCTTC | CASSQGWTGSNEQFF
TRBJ2-7 | TRBV12-3/TRBV12-4 | few | - | TGTGCCAGCAGTTCCCCGACTGATCCCTACGAGCAGTACTTC | CASSSPTDPYEQYF
TRBJ1-1 | TRBV5-5 | many | TRBD1 | TGTGCCAGCAGCAACCCTCTGTCGGGACAGGGGTTTGAAGCTTTCTTT | CASSNPLSGQGFEAFF
TRBJ1-5 | TRBV7-9 | many | - | TGTGCCAGCAGCCCGCAATCGACTCGGGGGCCCCAGCATTTT | CASSPQSTRGPQHF
TRBJ2-3 | TRBV3-1 | few | TRBD2 | TGTGCCAGCAGCCCAGGGACTAGCGGGGGGATCAGGCACGCAGATACGCAGTATTTT | CASSPGTSGGIRHADTQYF
TRBJ1-1 | TRBV5-1 | many | TRBD1 | TGCGCCAGCAGCTTTTCCGGGACAGTTAACACTGAAGCTTTCTTT | CASSFSGTVNTEAFF
TRBJ2-7 | TRBV28 | - | TRBD1 | TGTGCCAGCAGTTTTCAGGGGGCCTCCGAGCAGTACTTC | CASSFQGASEQYF
TRBJ1-1 | TRBV14 | many | - | TGTGCCAGCAGCCAAGCGGCCAGGGTCACTGAAGCTTTCTTT | CASSQAARVTEAFF
TRBJ1-1 | TRBV6-1 | - | - | TGTGCCAGCAGCCGCAATAGGGGTGGGACTGAAGCTTTCTTT | CASSRNRGGTEAFF
TRBJ2-5 | TRBV7-9 | - | - | TGTGCCAGCAGCCGGGAGCCCTGGGTCAACTACTTC | CASSREPWVNYF
TRBJ1-4 | TRBV15 | few | - | TGTGCCACCAGCAGGGGCCCAGAATTTAATGAAAAACTGTTTTTT | CATSRGPEFNEKLFF
TRBJ2-5 | TRBV20-1 | many | TRBD1 | TGCAGTGCTAGAGGGGGACAGGATCCAAAAGAGACCCAGTACTTC | CSARGGQDPKETQYF
TRBJ2-7 | TRBV5-1 | - | TRBD2 | TGCGCCAGCAGCGAGTCACTAGCGGGAGACTACGAGCAGTACTTC | CASSESLAGDYEQYF
TRBJ2-2 | TRBV6-2/TRBV6-3 | many | - | TGTGCCAGCAGCCCAGGGGATCGGACCGGGGAGCTGTTTTTT | CASSPGDRTGELFF
TRBJ2-2 | TRBV6-5 | many | - | TGTGCCAGCAGTTACTGGAGGGCGGCCGGGGAGCTGTTTTTT | CASSYWRAAGELFF
TRBJ2-4 | TRBV15 | - | TRBD1 | TGTGCCACCAGCTCCGACAGGGCCACTCACACTTATCACTTC | CATSSDRATHTYHF
TRBJ2-1 | TRBV10-3 | many | TRBD1 | TGTGCCATCAGTGAGTCGGGTGGACAGGCCACCCAGTTCTTC | CAISESGGQATQFF
TRBJ2-7 | TRBV20-1 | - | - | TGCAGTGCTAGAGATTTCGCGGGCAACTACGAGCAGTACTTC | CSARDFAGNYEQYF
TRBJ2-3 | TRBV24-1 | many | TRBD2 | TGTGCCACCAGTGACCCGACCGGGACTAGTAAACCCCCTGGCACAGATACGCAGTATTTT | CATSDPTGTSKPPGTDTQYF
TRBJ1-4 | TRBV28 | - | - | TGTGCCAGCAGTTCCGGGGGTGCAACTAATGAAAAACTGTTTTTT | CASSSGGATNEKLFF
TRBJ2-3 | TRBV11-2 | - | TRBD2 | TGTGCCAGCAGCTTATCCAGCGGGGGGGCAGGTGATACGCAGTATTTT | CASSLSSGGAGDTQYF
TRBJ2-2 | TRBV4-1 | - | TRBD1 | TGCGCCAGCAGCCGGACCACAGGGGTTTCGAACACCGGGGAGCTGTTTTTT | CASSRTTGVSNTGELFF
TRBJ2-3 | TRBV5-6 | - | - | TGTGCCAGCAGCCTGGGACCTGTCACAGATACGCAGTATTTT | CASSLGPVTDTQYF
TRBJ1-1 | TRBV4-1 | many | - | TGCGCCAGCAGCCGACCGGAGGGGAACACTGAAGCTTTCTTT | CASSRPEGNTEAFF
TRBJ1-6 | TRBV20-1 | many | TRBD1 | TGCAGTGCTAGAGGGGGCCCGGGACAGGGGAGTTCACCCCTCCACTTT | CSARGGPGQGSSPLHF
TRBJ2-5 | TRBV7-2 | many | - | TGTGCCAGCAGCTTAGCAGGCCAAGGGGTTCAAGAGACCCAGTACTTC | CASSLAGQGVQETQYF
TRBJ2-7 | TRBV5-1 | - | TRBD1 | TGCGCCAGCAGCTTGTTAGGGGGCAATGAGCAGTACTTC | CASSLLGGNEQYF
TRBJ2-3 | TRBV6-1 | few | - | TGTGCCAGCAGAGGGGTAGCGAGGGGAGCGGATACGCAGTATTTT | CASRGVARGADTQYF
TRBJ2-3 | TRBV11-3 | few | - | TGTGCCAGCAGCTTAACTCCGGCTAGCACAGATACGCAGTATTTT | CASSLTPASTDTQYF
TRBJ2-1 | TRBV20-1 | few | - | TGCAGTGCTAGCTACTATGCGGAGTTCTTC | CSASYYAEFF
TRBJ2-1 | TRBV20-1 | - | TRBD1 | TGCAGTGCTGCTACGCCATCAGGGGGCTCCACGTTCTTC | CSAATPSGGSTFF
TRBJ2-1 | TRBV5-1 | many | TRBD2 | TGCGCCAGCAGCCCACTAGCGGGAGGGCCTGATGAGCAGTTCTTC | CASSPLAGGPDEQFF
TRBJ1-6 | TRBV28 | few | - | TGTGCCAGCAGTCCCTTAAGGCAGGACTATAATTCACCCCTCCACTTT | CASSPLRQDYNSPLHF
TRBJ2-7 | TRBV20-1 | few | TRBD2 | TGCAGTGCTAGAATGGGACTATGGCGTGGGGTTTACGAGCAGTACTTC | CSARMGLWRGVYEQYF
TRBJ2-7 | TRBV4-2 | many | - | TGTGCCAGCAGCCCCGGGACGGGACGCTACGAGCAGTACTTC | CASSPGTGRYEQYF